The 4 T cell receptor beta chains reported below all come from one sample, sequenced in a study of OX40 agonist ivuxolimab in advanced cancers. TCRdb's copy holds only in-frame clones and misses some; the assay was immunoSEQ multiplex PCR. Seen here are about 70,000 clones, 88% observed once, and the top ten hold around 2.6%. The sequencing used CD4+ or CD8+ T cells sorted from blood, collected in a trial of the OX40 agonist ivuxolimab. These receptors were collected from an adult with an advanced solid tumor such as melanoma, head and neck, liver or kidney cancer.

CDR3 sequence: CASSLARWTYEQYF. In DNA form, the CDR3 reads TGTGCCAGCAGCTTGGCCAGGTGGACCTACGAGCAGTACTTC. The chain is built from TRBV7-9 and TRBJ2-7; D not resolved. V was pared by 3 bases and J by 2 bases, with 11 bases between. This CDR3 comprises 14 residues. Per germline, CDR1 SEHNR and CDR2 FQNEAQ (reference sequence).

This clone was seen more than once but under ten times. Other nucleotide sequences from this sample produce the same CDR3. CDR3 loop: CAWSVQENTEAFF. The CDR3 bases are TGTGCCTGGAGTGTACAAGAGAACACTGAAGCTTTCTTT. The chain combines TRBV30 with TRBJ1-1; D is ambiguous. Per germline, CDR1 GTSNPN and CDR2 SVGIG (reference sequence). Trimming removed 0 bases at V and 1 base at J, with 6 bases between. The CDR3 contains 13 residues.

This sequence joins TRBV5-1 and TRBJ2-1; a possible D gene is TRBD2 (5 bases). Germline V gene lookup returns CDR1 SGHRS and CDR2 YFSETQ. V gave up 3 bases and J gave up 7 bases, with 17 bases separating them. The CDR3 runs to 15 residues. CDR3: CASSSEGGLGNEQFF. The CDR3 coding sequence is TGCGCCAGCAGCTCCGAAGGCGGGTTGGGGAATGAGCAGTTCTTC.

The rearrangement joins TRBV27 to TRBJ1-4; D remains ambiguous. Trimming left V 5 bases short and J 7 bases short, with 14 bases between. This CDR3 contains 14 residues. Germline CDR1 MNHEY, CDR2 SMNVEV (reference sequence). CDR3 coding DNA: TGTGCCAGCAGTCCACAGTGGCAGAGTGAAAAACTGTTTTTT. Protein: CASSPQWQSEKLFF.